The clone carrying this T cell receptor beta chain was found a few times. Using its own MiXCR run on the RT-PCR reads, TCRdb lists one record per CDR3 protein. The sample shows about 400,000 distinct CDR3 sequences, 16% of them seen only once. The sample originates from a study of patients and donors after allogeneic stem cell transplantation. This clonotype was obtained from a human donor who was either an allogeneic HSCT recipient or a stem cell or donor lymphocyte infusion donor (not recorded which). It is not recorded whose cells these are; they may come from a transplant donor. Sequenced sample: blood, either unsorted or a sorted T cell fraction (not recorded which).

For the CDR3, the DNA is TGCGCCAGCAGCACCGCTAGCGGGAGCTCCTACAATGAGCAGTTCTTC. The encoded protein is CASSTASGSSYNEQFF. The V call is TRBV5-1, the J call TRBJ2-1; 10 positions agree with TRBD2. The CDR3 extends over 16 amino acids. Germline V CDR1 and CDR2: SGHRS, YFSETQ. Germline trimming cut 4 bases from V and 0 bases from J; bases unmatched to any gene: 4.